These 25 T cell receptor beta chains were sequenced from one sample in a study of graft-versus-host responses after intestinal transplantation. TCRdb's table, derived via immunoSEQ multiplex PCR, lists solely in-frame clones and lacks some. Of around 45,000 clones in the sample, about 95% were seen once. Material: PBMCs, obtained approximately 360 days after intestinal transplant. These TCRs come from a human patient who received an intestinal transplant, so some T cells may come from the graft donor.

The rearrangement uses TRBV5-5 and TRBJ2-7; D unclear. Trimming took 1 base from V and 0 from J, leaving 11 bases between them. Germline CDR1 reads SGHKS; CDR2 reads YYEKEE (reference sequence). This CDR3 spans 15 amino acids. CDR3 protein: CASSLSPLSSYEQYF. CDR3 coding DNA: TGTGCCAGCAGCTTGTCCCCACTAAGCTCCTACGAGCAGTACTTC. The full variable domain, rest sourced from reference TRBV5-5 and TRBJ2-7, is DAGVTQSPTHLIKTRGQQVTLRCSPISGHKSVSWYQQVLGQGPQFIFQYYEKEERGRGNFPDRFSARQFPNYSSELNVNALLLGDSALYLCASSLSPLSSYEQYFGPGTRLTVT.

The V call is TRBV11-2, the J call TRBJ2-7; D possibly corresponds to TRBD1 (7 bases). The CDR3 covers 12 residues. The germline gives CDR1 SGHAT, CDR2 FQNNGV. V gave up 4 bases and J gave up 10 bases, with 14 bases separating them. The CDR3: CASSSGGPSQYF. The CDR3 DNA reads TGTGCCAGCAGCTCAGGGGGGCCCTCCCAGTACTTC.

J is TRBJ2-1 and V is TRBV28; no firm D call. Germline assignment: CDR1 MDHEN and CDR2 SYDVKM. The V gene lost 6 bases and the J gene lost 2 bases, with 14 bases spanning the gap. This CDR3 comprises 15 residues. DNA of the CDR3: TGTGCCAGCAGCCGGGCCACGCGGCCCTACAATGAGCAGTTCTTC. Encoded protein: CASSRATRPYNEQFF. The whole variable domain, filled in from reference TRBV28 and TRBJ2-1, reads DVKVTQSSRYLVKRTGEKVFLECVQDMDHENMFWYRQDPGLGLRLIYFSYDVKMKEKGDIPEGYSVSREKKERFSLILESASTNQTSMYLCASSRATRPYNEQFFGPGTRLTVL.

This chain connects TRBV7-9 to TRBJ1-1; tentative D call: TRBD1 (6 bases). V lost 5 bases to trimming and J lost 3 bases, with 22 bases between them. The CDR3 is made up of 17 amino acids. CDR1 and CDR2 from the germline V gene are SEHNR and FQNEAQ (reference sequence). CDR3 loop: CASSPHLGAGLHTEAFF. The CDR3 DNA reads TGTGCCAGCAGCCCTCACCTGGGGGCGGGGCTACACACTGAAGCTTTCTTT.

The chain combines TRBV5-6 with TRBJ1-2, with TRBD1 matching 10 bases. V was clipped by 4 bases and J by 7 bases; unmatched bases: 7. CDR1 and CDR2 from the germline V gene are SGHDT and YYEEEE. The CDR3 runs to 14 residues. CDR3 coding DNA: TGTGCCAGCAGCCTCGGACAGGGGGTTTTTGGCTACACCTTC. Translation: CASSLGQGVFGYTF.

V usage is TRBV11-3 and J usage is TRBJ2-3; no clear D. V dropped 1 base and J dropped 1 base, with 9 bases sitting between them. This CDR3 has 15 residues. The germline CDR1 and CDR2 sequences are SGHNT and YENEEA. The CDR3 nucleotides are TGTGCCAGCAGCTTAGGGGTTTCAGGCACAGATACGCAGTATTTT. Its translation is CASSLGVSGTDTQYF.

V is TRBV5-1 and J is TRBJ2-1, with TRBD2 matching over 7 bases. V dropped 2 bases and J dropped 1; count of bases not matched to a gene: 6. Germline lookup yields CDR1 SGHRS and CDR2 YFSETQ. The CDR3 has 16 residues. The DNA for the CDR3 is TGCGCCAGCAGCTTTAGTTCGGGAGGTTCCTACAATGAGCAGTTCTTC. Its translation: CASSFSSGGSYNEQFF. The whole variable domain, filled in from reference TRBV5-1 and TRBJ2-1, reads KAGVTQTPRYLIKTRGQQVTLSCSPISGHRSVSWYQQTPGQGLQFLFEYFSETQRNKGNFPGRFSGRQFSNSRSEMNVSTLELGDSALYLCASSFSSGGSYNEQFFGPGTRLTVL.

In the case of this clone: One end of the junction fails to match germline, which may point to a read error. The genes are TRBV6-5 and TRBJ1-1, with a tentative D call TRBD1 (5 bases). The CDR3 runs 12 residues. Germline CDR1 reads MNHEY; CDR2 reads SVGAGI. The chain's CDR3 is CASSYSGAGLLF. In DNA form, the CDR3 reads TGTGCCAGCAGTTACTCAGGGGCAGGCTTACTCTTT.

The rearrangement uses TRBV27 and TRBJ2-7; 8 bases fit TRBD2. The CDR3 is 16 residues long. Germline CDR1 MNHEY, CDR2 SMNVEV (reference sequence). V dropped 5 bases and J dropped 4; count of bases not matched to a gene: 13. CDR3 residues: CASSKLGETSVYEQYF. The CDR3 coding sequence is TGTGCCAGCAGTAAATTAGGTGAGACTAGCGTTTACGAGCAGTACTTC.

This chain uses TRBV5-1 with TRBJ2-3, with 10 bases that match TRBD2. The CDR3 is 15 residues long. The V gene end was trimmed by 2 bases and the J gene end by 5 bases; junction bases not matched to a gene: 5. Germline CDR1 reads SGHRS; CDR2 reads YFSETQ. CDR3 nucleotides: TGCGCCAGCAGCTTACTAGCGGGAACGGGAGATACGCAGTATTTT. This translates into CASSLLAGTGDTQYF.

The chain couples TRBV19 to TRBJ1-3; D unclear. CDR1 and CDR2 from the germline V gene are LNHDA and SQIVND (reference sequence). Trimming shortened V by 7 bases and J by 0 bases, and 13 bases separated the two germline ends. The CDR3 has 15 residues. The CDR3 coding sequence is TGTGCCAGTACCACAGCCGCGATCTCTGGAAACACCATATATTTT. Translated: CASTTAAISGNTIYF.

This clone appeared once. The chain recombines TRBV28 with TRBJ1-1; perhaps TRBD1 as D (6 bases). With 5 bases removed from V and 5 bases from J, the gap between germline ends came to 15 bases. Germline CDR1 is MDHEN and CDR2 is SYDVKM. The CDR3 consists of 14 residues. CDR3 sequence (DNA): TGTGCCAGCAGTGAACCCAGGGGTGGAACTGAAGCTTTCTTT. Its translation is CASSEPRGGTEAFF. Supplemented by reference TRBV28 and TRBJ1-1, the full variable domain reads DVKVTQSSRYLVKRTGEKVFLECVQDMDHENMFWYRQDPGLGLRLIYFSYDVKMKEKGDIPEGYSVSREKKERFSLILESASTNQTSMYLCASSEPRGGTEAFFGQGTRLTVV.

This clone was recorded only once. The gene calls are TRBV19 and TRBJ1-2, with unresolved D. From germline, CDR1 is LNHDA and CDR2 SQIVND (reference sequence). Trimming stripped 5 bases from V and 1 base from J, with 8 bases between. CDR3 length: 13 amino acids. Here the CDR3 reads CASSVQLNYGYTF. The CDR3 nucleotides read TGTGCCAGTAGTGTACAGCTTAACTATGGCTACACCTTC.

This clone was observed a single time. The chain employs TRBV5-4 and TRBJ2-1; D not certain. The V end lost 0 bases, the J end lost 7 bases, and 8 bases lay between the germline ends. Per the germline V gene, CDR1 is SGHNT and CDR2 is YYREEE (reference sequence). CDR3 length: 13 residues. CDR3 amino acids: CASSLGIRNEQFF. Written as DNA, the CDR3 is TGTGCCAGCAGCTTGGGTATAAGGAATGAGCAGTTCTTC.

V is TRBV6-6 and J is TRBJ2-5; the match to TRBD2 covers 8 bases. The CDR3 loop spans 16 amino acids. Germline V gene lookup returns CDR1 MNHNY and CDR2 SVGAGI (reference sequence). Trimming cost V 2 bases and J 1 base; bases outside gene matches: 6. CDR3 residues: CASSYGGTSGQETQYF. As DNA, the CDR3 is TGTGCCAGCAGTTACGGGGGGACTAGTGGCCAAGAGACCCAGTACTTC.

The chain uses TRBV5-6 and TRBJ1-3; D remains unclear. Per germline, CDR1 SGHDT and CDR2 YYEEEE. The CDR3 extends over 14 amino acids. The V end was cut by 2 bases, the J end by 2 bases, with 8 bases between. CDR3: CASSFIDTGNTIYF. The CDR3 region has the DNA TGTGCCAGCAGCTTTATCGATACTGGAAACACCATATATTTT.

The chain carries TRBV21-1 and TRBJ2-5; the D call TRBD1 from the table was never checked on the DNA. TRBV21-1 is a pseudogene locus. The CDR3 has 17 amino acids. The CDR3 here is CASSKALGTPDQETQYF. CDR3 nucleotide sequence: TGTGCCAGCAGCAAAGCCCTTGGCACCCCAGATCAAGAGACCCAGTACTTC.

The chain is built from TRBV6-5 and TRBJ2-3; 9 bases are a match to TRBD1. V shed 4 bases and J 7 bases; nucleotides not matched to a gene: 9. The CDR3 sequence is 15 residues long. Germline V CDR1 and CDR2: MNHEY, SVGAGI. CDR3 loop: CASSWTGTGQNTQYF. The CDR3 DNA reads as TGTGCCAGCAGTTGGACCGGGACAGGGCAAAATACGCAGTATTTT.

The gene calls are TRBV19 and TRBJ2-7; possible D gene TRBD1, 6 bases. V dropped 4 bases and J dropped 0 bases, with 16 bases sitting between them. The V gene's germline CDR1 is LNHDA and CDR2 SQIVND (reference sequence). The CDR3 sequence is 16 residues long. The CDR3 nucleotides are TGTGCCAGTAGTACCCACAAAGGACAGAGCTCCTACGAGCAGTACTTC. It encodes CASSTHKGQSSYEQYF.

The V gene is TRBV29-1, the J gene TRBJ1-6; D is unclear. Per germline, CDR1 SQVTM and CDR2 ANQGSEA. The CDR3 sequence is 15 residues long. The V end was cut by 5 bases, the J end by 3 bases, with 14 bases between. The CDR3 is CSVRMAGSYNSPLHF. The CDR3, as DNA: TGCAGCGTTCGAATGGCGGGGAGCTATAATTCACCCCTCCACTTT. Drawing the rest from reference TRBV29-1 and TRBJ1-6, the complete variable domain is SAVISQKPSRDICQRGTSLTIQCQVDSQVTMMFWYRQQPGQSLTLIATANQGSEATYESGFVIDKFPISRPNLTFSTLTVSNMSPEDSSIYLCSVRMAGSYNSPLHFGNGTRLTVT.

This rearrangement joins TRBV5-1 to TRBJ1-1; D possibly corresponds to TRBD1 (5 bases). Germline lookup yields CDR1 SGHRS and CDR2 YFSETQ. Trimming removed 7 bases at V and 2 bases at J, with 15 bases between. The CDR3 runs 14 residues. The CDR3 DNA reads as TGCGCCAGCGGGGCCACATACGATAACACTGAAGCTTTCTTT. Protein: CASGATYDNTEAFF.

This clone was detected only once. A junction boundary mismatches the germline segment, possibly from a read error. The chain links TRBV6-5 to TRBJ2-1, with a tentative D call TRBD2 (6 bases). Looked up from germline, CDR1 is MNHEY and CDR2 is SVGAGI. The CDR3 length is 15 residues. CDR3 residues: CASKTRLGSYNGQFF. CDR3 nucleotides: TGTGCCAGCAAAACTAGACTAGGTTCCTACAATGGGCAGTTCTTC.

This sequence joins TRBV5-1 and TRBJ2-3; the D gene is possibly TRBD2 (6 bases). The CDR3 loop spans 14 amino acids. Germline V lookup: CDR1 SGHRS, CDR2 YFSETQ. Trimming stripped 3 bases from V and 0 bases from J, with 8 bases between. CDR3 bases: TGCGCCAGCAGCTGGAGGGAAAGCACAGATACGCAGTATTTT. Encoded protein: CASSWRESTDTQYF.

The chain carries TRBV19 and TRBJ1-5; 7 bases are shared with TRBD1. The length of the CDR3 is 17 residues. The trim removed 6 bases at V and 3 bases at J, leaving 14 bases unmatched. Germline V gene data show CDR1 as LNHDA and CDR2 as SQIVND (reference sequence). The CDR3 is CASSPWQGDFDNQPQHF. Written as DNA, the CDR3 is TGTGCCAGTAGCCCTTGGCAGGGGGACTTTGACAATCAGCCCCAGCATTTT.

The chain links TRBV10-3 to TRBJ2-5; D is unresolved. This CDR3 is 12 amino acids long. The germline V and J ends were trimmed by 0 bases and 4 bases, with 3 bases remaining between them. Germline V gives CDR1 ENHRY, CDR2 SYGVKD. CDR3 amino acids: CAISESGETQYF. In DNA, the CDR3 is TGTGCCATCAGTGAGTCTGGAGAGACCCAGTACTTC.